A single sample gave rise to the 15 T cell receptor beta chains below, sequenced in a study of shared clonotypes between healthy human individuals. Sequencing used immunoSEQ multiplex PCR; TCRdb keeps in-frame clones, though not all of them. Altogether 400,000 to 550,000 clones are present, 79% being singletons, with the ten largest covering approximately 12%. Material: PBMCs. Receptor source: a woman between 40 and 50 years old in good health. Some clones in this sample may be carry-over from other donors' samples.

The chain has TRBV7-9 and TRBJ2-7; 8 bases are a match to TRBD1. The CDR3 covers 14 residues. Germline V gene sequence: CDR1 SEHNR, CDR2 FQNEAQ (reference sequence). Trimming cost V 4 bases and J 2 bases; bases outside gene matches: 4. The CDR3 loop is CASSSDRGTYEQYF. CDR3 in DNA: TGTGCCAGCAGCTCAGACAGGGGCACCTACGAGCAGTACTTC.

The chain combines TRBV10-3 with TRBJ2-1, with 10 bases matching TRBD1. The CDR3 has 17 amino acids. V gave up 2 bases and J gave up 0 bases; unmatched junction bases: 4. The germline CDR1 and CDR2 sequences are ENHRY and SYGVKD. The CDR3 DNA reads TGTGCCATCAGTGAGCGGACAGGGGGGGTCTCCTACAATGAGCAGTTCTTC. Translated, it gives CAISERTGGVSYNEQFF.

In this sample, this clone turned up a few times. The chain combines TRBV2 with TRBJ2-7, with 8 bases aligning to TRBD1. The ends lost 6 bases at V and 0 bases at J; junction bases unmatched: 7. Germline loops: CDR1 SNHLY, CDR2 FYNNEI. There are 15 residues in the CDR3. CDR3 sequence (DNA): TGTGCCAGCAGGCAGGACAGGGATACCTCCTACGAGCAGTACTTC. Translation gives CASRQDRDTSYEQYF.

The J gene is TRBJ1-1, the V gene TRBV7-2; TRBD1 is a possible D gene (6 bases). The CDR3 consists of 13 residues. Germline V gene sequence: CDR1 SGHTA, CDR2 FQGNSA. V lost 3 bases and J 2 bases, leaving 7 bases between the germline ends. In DNA, the CDR3 is TGTGCCAGCAGCTTCAGGGGTAACACTGAAGCTTTCTTT. This encodes CASSFRGNTEAFF.

CDR3 region: CASSPAGGGYEQYF. The CDR3 nucleotides read TGTGCCAGCAGCCCAGCGGGAGGGGGCTACGAGCAGTACTTC. The rearrangement links TRBV5-8 to TRBJ2-7, with 10 bases identical to TRBD2. Germline CDR1 and CDR2: SGHTS and YDEGEE. V shed 4 bases and J 3 bases; nucleotides not matched to a gene: 4. This CDR3 region has 14 residues.

The rearrangement uses TRBV19 and TRBJ2-1; TRBD2 aligns across 11 bases. V gave up 7 bases and J gave up 5 bases; unmatched junction bases: 7. Germline-derived CDR1 and CDR2 are LNHDA and SQIVND (reference sequence). The CDR3 is 15 residues long. Here the CDR3 reads CASKHIAGGDNEQFF. The DNA for the CDR3 is TGTGCCAGTAAACATATAGCGGGAGGGGACAATGAGCAGTTCTTC.

This chain connects TRBV5-1 to TRBJ2-2; 10 bases line up with TRBD2. CDR3 length equals 22 residues. The germline V gene has CDR1 SGHRS and CDR2 YFSETQ. V shed 0 bases, J shed 11 bases, and the junction held 28 bases outside the gene matches. The CDR3 sequence: CASSLETSGWWDQDHQKRELFF. The CDR3 DNA reads as TGCGCCAGCAGCTTGGAGACTAGCGGGTGGTGGGACCAAGATCACCAAAAAAGAGAGCTGTTTTTT.

The CDR3 here is CASSRSGTGSPYEQYF. The CDR3 DNA sequence: TGCGCCAGCAGCCGGAGCGGGACAGGGTCCCCCTACGAGCAGTACTTC. V gene TRBV4-3 combines with J gene TRBJ2-7; 9 positions match TRBD1. Germline-derived CDR1 and CDR2 are LGHNA and YSLEER. Trimming removed 4 bases from V and 2 bases from J; junction bases left unmatched: 9. The CDR3 spans 16 residues.

J is TRBJ2-5 and V is TRBV25-1, with D possibly being TRBD2 (5 bases). V dropped 4 bases and J dropped 5 bases, with 11 bases sitting between them. Germline CDR1 MGHDK, CDR2 SYGVNS. CDR3 length: 13 amino acids. CDR3 loop: CASSAAGGETQYF. The CDR3 nucleotides read TGTGCCAGCAGTGCAGCCGGAGGCGAGACCCAGTACTTC.

The table lists this clone with a count of one. This rearrangement joins TRBV28 to TRBJ2-3; 11 nucleotides agree with TRBD2. Germline loops: CDR1 MDHEN, CDR2 SYDVKM. The trim removed 2 bases at V and 8 bases at J, leaving 9 bases unmatched. This CDR3 region has 16 residues. The CDR3 here is CASSLTSGSSVGTQYF. CDR3 nucleotides: TGTGCCAGCAGTTTAACTAGCGGGAGTTCGGTTGGTACGCAGTATTTT.

This clone was found a few times. The chain joins TRBV2 to TRBJ2-3; 10 nucleotides line up with TRBD2. The length of the CDR3 is 14 residues. CDR1 is SNHLY, CDR2 FYNNEI, per germline. J lost 5 bases, V lost 4 bases, and 3 bases had no gene match. The CDR3 nucleotides are TGTGCCAGCAGTGGTGTAGCGGGAGGAGATACGCAGTATTTT. Its translation: CASSGVAGGDTQYF.

This clone showed up just a few times. The same CDR3 is also encoded by other DNA sequences in this sample. The V gene is TRBV5-1, the J gene TRBJ1-1; D is ambiguous. CDR3 length equals 15 residues. Per germline, CDR1 SGHRS and CDR2 YFSETQ. V dropped 4 bases and J dropped 0 bases, with 13 bases sitting between them. The CDR3 loop reads CASSPLGGMNTEAFF. In DNA form, the CDR3 reads TGCGCCAGCAGCCCCCTAGGAGGAATGAACACTGAAGCTTTCTTT.

The chain carries TRBV5-1 and TRBJ2-2; 9 bases are shared with TRBD1. This CDR3 contains 18 residues. V lost 2 bases and J lost 9; bases outside the gene matches: 17. In germline, CDR1 is SGHRS, CDR2 YFSETQ. The CDR3 region has the DNA TGCGCCAGCAGCTTTTCCACTGCGACAGGGGGGATTGTTTGGGAGCTGTTTTTT. Its translation: CASSFSTATGGIVWELFF.

The rearrangement joins TRBV18 to TRBJ1-1; D gene ambiguous. Germline CDR1 and CDR2: KGHSH and LQKENI. This CDR3 comprises 13 residues. V was clipped by 3 bases and J by 1 base, with 6 bases between them. CDR3 nucleotide sequence: TGTGCCAGCTCACCTGTAGGGAACACTGAAGCTTTCTTT. As protein: CASSPVGNTEAFF.

This chain joins TRBV6-6 and TRBJ1-1, with TRBD1 matching 11 bases. Losses at the gene ends were 6 bases for V and 4 bases for J; bases not matched to a gene: 7. The germline V gene encodes CDR1 MNHNY and CDR2 SVGAGI (reference sequence). The CDR3 is 15 residues long. The CDR3 loop is CASRPSGTGGTEAFF. CDR3 in DNA: TGTGCCAGCAGACCGTCAGGGACAGGGGGCACTGAAGCTTTCTTT.